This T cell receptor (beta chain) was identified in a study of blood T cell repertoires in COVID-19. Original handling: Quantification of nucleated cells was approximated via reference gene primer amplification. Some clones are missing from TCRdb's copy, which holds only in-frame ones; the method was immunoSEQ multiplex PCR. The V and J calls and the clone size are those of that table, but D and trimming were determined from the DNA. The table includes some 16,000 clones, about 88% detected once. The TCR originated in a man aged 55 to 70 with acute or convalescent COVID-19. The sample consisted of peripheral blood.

The CDR3 nucleotides read TGTGCCAGCAGAAGGGGGGGCCTTGTAGGCACCGGGGAGCTGTTTTTT. Its translation is CASRRGGLVGTGELFF. The V gene is TRBV5-5, the J gene TRBJ2-2; perhaps TRBD2 as D (7 bases). Germline CDR1 is SGHKS and CDR2 is YYEKEE (reference sequence). The V gene lost 5 bases and the J gene lost 4 bases, with 18 bases spanning the gap. The CDR3 totals 16 residues.